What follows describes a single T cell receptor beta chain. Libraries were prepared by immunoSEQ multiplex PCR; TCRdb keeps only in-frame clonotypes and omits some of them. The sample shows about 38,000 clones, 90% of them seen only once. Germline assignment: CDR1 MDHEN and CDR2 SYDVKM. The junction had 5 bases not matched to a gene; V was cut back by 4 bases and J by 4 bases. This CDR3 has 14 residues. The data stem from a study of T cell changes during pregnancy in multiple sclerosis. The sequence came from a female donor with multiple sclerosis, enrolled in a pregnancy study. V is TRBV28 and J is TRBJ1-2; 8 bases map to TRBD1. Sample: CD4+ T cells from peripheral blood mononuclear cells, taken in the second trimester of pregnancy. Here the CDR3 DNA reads TGTGCCAGCAGTTCGGACAGGGCCAGCTATGGCTACACCTTC. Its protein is CASSSDRASYGYTF.